This T cell receptor beta chain was sequenced in a study of spatial heterogeneity in lung cancer (dated by TCRdb to about 2019). Concerning the study at large: More beta-chain than alpha-chain transcripts were consistently detected, likely reflecting higher beta-chain transcript abundance. Nonsynonymous mutation counts, determined by whole-exome sequencing of tumor tissue, were related to features of the TCR repertoire. The study quantitatively compared TCR alpha and beta repertoires across multiple tumor regions, matched nontumor lung and blood in non-small cell lung cancer. At surgery, both alpha and beta chains were TCR-sequenced in 220 tumor regions, 63 to 80 matched nontumor lung samples and around 50 PBMC samples. A strong correlation was found between TCR transcript counts in tumor regions and a T cell transcriptional module score from matched bulk RNA-seq. In the raw uncorrected reads, each unique combination of TCR and UMI appeared more than ten times on average.

What the work shows at the level of the full study, not this receptor alone: TCR-seq coverage of tumor T cells was estimated to be only 6% to 7.5% for alpha chains and 13% for beta chains. A correlation was observed between the number of expanded intratumoral alpha and beta TCRs and the tumor nonsynonymous mutation count. Counts of ubiquitous and regional expanded TCRs were found to correlate with counts of ubiquitous and regional nonsynonymous mutations, respectively. Additional single-cell paired TCR alpha and beta sequencing was considered necessary to confirm, at a functional level, the hypothesis that regional TCRs recognize regional mutations.

The library was prepared using 5' RACE. These reads were obtained on a NextSeq 500. To allow correction of PCR and sequencing errors, the TCR library protocol tagged every TCR cDNA molecule with a unique molecular identifier. For the original study's pipeline: TCR identification, UMI-based error correction and CDR3 extraction were all carried out with Decombinator tools. TCRs above a frequency of 2 per 1,000, corresponding to the top 1% of the tumor frequency distribution, were defined as expanded. Expanded tumor TCRs statistically deemed absent (corrected P<0.05) from at least one tumor region were classed as regional, and all other expanded tumor TCRs were classed as ubiquitous. Rényi diversity was computed with the R vegan package after subsampling each repertoire 100 times to 5,000 TCRs. CDR3 similarity networks were constructed using string-kernel similarity of amino acid triplets, with links drawn between CDR3s whose pairwise similarity was above 0.82. The public sequencing data were trimmed at Q25 with fastp and processed into clonotypes with MiXCR by TCRdb, which kept only in-frame beta chains. Merged by CDR3 protein, the rows form single entries marked with the most common genes and DNA. The V and J calls were determined by TCRdb, not by the authors. The sample table records around 13,000 distinct CDR3 sequences; approximately 7% of these occur just once. The top ten clones comprise around 3.6% of the sample.

This clonotype is judged medium-sized (0.01 to 0.1%). No antigen is known for it. There are no base qualities to consult, and no much larger clone falls within one base. CDR1 LGHDT and CDR2 YNNKEL are derived from the germline V gene (reference sequence). The CDR3 contains 14 residues, cysteine and phenylalanine counted. The retained sequence is limited to the CDR3, 42 bases, with the frame set at the first base. V drops 4 bases and J drops 4 bases, leaving 12 bases in between. Per the publication, the time point label means: sample taken at primary tumor resection. The donors were 65 to 90 patients from the lung TRACERx cohort who had early-stage, untreated non-small cell lung cancer. Without any cell sorting, TCR sequencing was performed on whole RNA extracted either from tumor and nontumor lung tissue or from cryopreserved PBMC samples. Only patients for whom sufficient RNA was available from at least two tumor regions were selected for TCR sequencing. Before being selected, tumor and adjacent nontumor lung specimens were reviewed by a lung pathologist.

The sample consisted of lung tumor tissue, taken at surgery. The rearrangement combines TRBV3-1 with TRBJ2-3, with the D gene call left open. The receptor comes from a female donor with early-stage non-small cell lung cancer. The DNA sequence is as follows: TGTGCCAGCAGCCGTCGACCCCGACCAGATACGCAGTATTTT. The translation is CASSRRPRPDTQYF.